These T cell receptor beta chains were read from a single sample in a study of cytomegalovirus exposure and HLA in healthy donors. The method was immunoSEQ multiplex PCR; TCRdb's version includes in-frame clones alone and lacks a portion of them. The sample records 110,000 or so clones, 70% to 80% being singletons. Source material: PBMCs. These receptors were obtained from a woman in her thirties or forties in good health and CMV-seropositive. Both conserved end residues are part of each CDR3. D genes are given only for firm matches. Rows give clone size only sometimes, using once, few, many, or a class for an expanded clone.

j_call clone_size v_call d_call cdr3_nt cdr3_aa
TRBJ1-1 once TRBV7-2 . TGTGCCAGCAGCCCAGCGACTGAAGCTTTCTTT CASSPATEAFF
TRBJ2-5 . TRBV5-4 . TGTGCCAGCAGCACGAACCGGGTTCACTCGAAACAAGAGACCCAGTACTTC CASSTNRVHSKQETQYF
TRBJ2-1 . TRBV19 . TGTGCCAGTAGTTCTTCACTTGGGAGCTCCTACAATGAGCAGTTCTTC CASSSSLGSSYNEQFF
TRBJ1-3 . TRBV7-9 . TGTGCCAGCAGCTTAACGACAGGCTCTGGAAACACCATATATTTT CASSLTTGSGNTIYF
TRBJ2-7 . TRBV19 TRBD1 TGTGCCAGTAGTAGAGGACAGGGGAGCTCCTACGAGCAGTACTTC CASSRGQGSSYEQYF
TRBJ1-1 . TRBV27 TRBD1 TGTGCCAGCAGTGGACAGGGGGCGAACACTGAAGCTTTCTTT CASSGQGANTEAFF
TRBJ2-7 . TRBV20-1 . TGCAGTGTAGCGTCTACCTACGAGCAGTACTTC CSVASTYEQYF
TRBJ2-5 . TRBV7-2 TRBD2 TGTGCCAGCAGCTTATTCGGGGGGGGAGAGACCCAGTACTTC CASSLFGGGETQYF
TRBJ1-1 . TRBV6-5 . TGTGCCAGCAGTTGGCGCGGGTCCCACACTGAAGCTTTCTTT CASSWRGSHTEAFF
TRBJ1-1 . TRBV6-5 . TGTGCCAGCAGCCCACCCAACCGGGTTCACACTGAAGCTTTCTTT CASSPPNRVHTEAFF
TRBJ1-1 . TRBV2 TRBD1 TGTGCCAGCAGATTGGACAGGGTAGACACTGAAGCTTTCTTT CASRLDRVDTEAFF
TRBJ2-5 once TRBV28 . TGTGCCAGCAGTTTGGGGCAACAAGAGACCCAGTACTTC CASSLGQQETQYF
TRBJ2-5 few TRBV5-1 . TGCGCCAGCAGCTTGGGATATCAGGGAAAAGAGACCCAGTACTTC CASSLGYQGKETQYF
TRBJ1-6 once TRBV27 . TGTGCCAGCAGTTTCGAGGTCGGGAATTCACCCCTCCACTTT CASSFEVGNSPLHF
TRBJ2-5 . TRBV6-5 . TGTGCCAGCAGCACCCAGACAGGTCTATCGGAGACCCAGTACTTC CASSTQTGLSETQYF
TRBJ1-1 . TRBV5-1 TRBD1 TGCGCCAGCAGGGGACAGGTTAACACTGAAGCTTTCTTT CASRGQVNTEAFF
TRBJ1-3 . TRBV23-1 TRBD1 TGCGCCAGCAGTCAATCGAACCGGGACAGGGGCCTCTCTGGAAACACCATATATTTT CASSQSNRDRGLSGNTIYF
TRBJ1-1 . TRBV10-2 . TGCGCCAGCAGTGCCCAGAAGATTGAAGCTTTCTTT CASSAQKIEAFF
TRBJ2-7 . TRBV5-6 . TGTGCCAGCAGCTTGGGACTAGAACCCTACGAGCAGTACTTC CASSLGLEPYEQYF
TRBJ2-1 . TRBV29-1 . TGCAGCGTTGTAAGGGGGAGCTCCTACAATGAGCAGTTCTTC CSVVRGSSYNEQFF
TRBJ2-1 . TRBV27 . TGTGCCAGCACATCTGTAGGGGCTAGCTCCTACAATGAGCAGTTCTTC CASTSVGASSYNEQFF
TRBJ1-2 . TRBV6-1 . TGTGCCAGCAGTGGAACGGAACGAGGCTATGGCTACACCTTC CASSGTERGYGYTF
TRBJ1-3 . TRBV7-2 . TGTGCCAGCAGCTTAGCGGGGGGGGGACCGAACCTATATTTT CASSLAGGGPNLYF
TRBJ1-5 . TRBV15 . TGTGCCACCAGCAGAGATCCCACAGCAAATCAGCCCCAGCATTTT CATSRDPTANQPQHF
TRBJ2-7 . TRBV11-2 TRBD2 TGTGCCAGCAGCAGGGGACTAGCGAAGTACGAGCAGTACTTC CASSRGLAKYEQYF
TRBJ1-1 . TRBV10-3 . TGTGCCATCAGTGAGGGCCTGGCGAACACTGAAGCTTTCTTT CAISEGLANTEAFF
TRBJ1-1 . TRBV7-9 . TGTGCCAGCAAGGGTACTCAGGGTGAAGCTTTCTTT CASKGTQGEAFF
TRBJ1-1 . TRBV30 . TGTGCCGGCGGCCGGAGACTTGAAGCTTTCTTT CAGGRRLEAFF
TRBJ2-1 . TRBV5-1 TRBD1 TGCGCCAGCAGCAGGGGACAGGGGGCGAATTCCTACAATGAGCAGTTCTTC CASSRGQGANSYNEQFF
TRBJ1-2 . TRBV2 . TGTGCCAGCAACCAAGCGGGGGGGGCTTTGAGGGGCACCTTC CASNQAGGALRGTF
TRBJ2-7 . TRBV7-3 . TGTGCCAGCAGCTTAAAGGGGGACGGACCCTACGAGCAGTACTTC CASSLKGDGPYEQYF
TRBJ1-1 . TRBV2 . TGTGTCAGCCTCCTAAAGACTGAAGCTTTCTTT CVSLLKTEAFF
TRBJ1-5 few TRBV2 . TGTGCCAGCAAATGGCAGGCCATCAATCAGCCCCAGCATTTT CASKWQAINQPQHF
TRBJ2-7 . TRBV5-1 . TGCGCCAGCAGCCCTCACGACAGATACTACGAGCAGTACTTC CASSPHDRYYEQYF
TRBJ1-1 . TRBV11-2 . TGTGCCAGCAGCCGGTACACTGAAGCTTTCTTT CASSRYTEAFF
TRBJ1-6 once TRBV27 . TGTGCCAGCAGTCCACTCTCCCTTTTGCATTCACCCCTCCACTTT CASSPLSLLHSPLHF
TRBJ2-4 . TRBV7-9 TRBD1 TGTGCCAGCAGCCACAGGGGCTTAGCCAAAAACATTCAGTACTTC CASSHRGLAKNIQYF
TRBJ1-6 . TRBV18 . TGTGCCAGCTCACCAGTAAGCCCTACCCACTCACCCCTCCACTTT CASSPVSPTHSPLHF
TRBJ1-1 . TRBV7-8 . TGTGCCAGCAGCTTTACAGAGAACACTGAAGCTTTCTTT CASSFTENTEAFF
TRBJ1-1 . TRBV15 . TGTGCCACCAGCAGACCCTTCGCGGGCAGGAACACTGAAGCTTTCTTT CATSRPFAGRNTEAFF
TRBJ2-7 . TRBV9 . TGTGCCAGCAGCGTAGCCGGGAGTTCCAAGGCCTACTTC CASSVAGSSKAYF
TRBJ1-5 . TRBV15 . TGTGCCACCAGCAGAGTTGGGCCGACAAATCAGCCCCAGCATTTT CATSRVGPTNQPQHF
TRBJ1-2 . TRBV2 . TGTGCCAGCAACCCGGCCGAGGGTAACTATGGCTACACCTTC CASNPAEGNYGYTF
TRBJ1-1 . TRBV27 . TGTGCCAGCAGTCACAAGGAGGACACTGAAGCTTTCTTT CASSHKEDTEAFF
TRBJ1-1 . TRBV4-1 . TGCGCCAGCAGCCCGGGACCGTTGAACGGGGGAGCTTTCTTT CASSPGPLNGGAFF
TRBJ1-2 . TRBV2 TRBD1 TGTGCCAGCAACGGGGACAGGGACTATGGCTACACCTTC CASNGDRDYGYTF
TRBJ1-1 . TRBV30 TRBD1 TGTGCCTGGAGGAGGAGGGACAGGGAGGGTGAAGCTTTCTTT CAWRRRDREGEAFF
TRBJ1-6 . TRBV5-1 . TGCGCCAGCAGCCCAGGGAGGAAGGATTCACCCCTCCACTTT CASSPGRKDSPLHF
TRBJ1-1 . TRBV5-1 TRBD1 TGCGCCAGCAGGCGAGGGACAGGGGGCGCGGGTACTGAAGCTTTCTTT CASRRGTGGAGTEAFF
TRBJ2-7 . TRBV18 . TGTGCCAGCTCTCCGACAGGTTTTGTAGAGCAGTACTTC CASSPTGFVEQYF
TRBJ2-7 . TRBV30 TRBD1 TGTGCCTGGAGTGCCCCCGCAGGGGGCAGGTACGAGCAGTACTTC CAWSAPAGGRYEQYF
TRBJ1-3 . TRBV15 . TGTGCCACCAGCAGAGACCTACAGGGTTCTGGAAACACCATATATTTT CATSRDLQGSGNTIYF
TRBJ1-6 . TRBV7-9 . TGTGCCAGCAGCTTAGGAGGACAGCTTCATAATTCACCCCTCCACTTT CASSLGGQLHNSPLHF
TRBJ2-3 . TRBV9 TRBD2 TGTGCCAGCAGCGCAACTGGGCCGCAACTAGCGGGGGTTGGGACGGATACGCAGTATTTT CASSATGPQLAGVGTDTQYF
TRBJ1-1 . TRBV6-1 . TGTGCCAGCAGTGAAAGCGCTCCTCTGGTGAGGACTGAAGCTTTCTTT CASSESAPLVRTEAFF
TRBJ2-2 few TRBV21-1 . TGTGCCAGCAGCAAAGACGCGGGGCCCTACACCGGGGAGCTGTTTTTT CASSKDAGPYTGELFF
TRBJ1-4 . TRBV6-6 TRBD1 TGTGCCAGCAGTTACCCAACCGGGACAGTAGATGAAAAACTGTTTTTT CASSYPTGTVDEKLFF
TRBJ1-5 . TRBV9 TRBD1 TGTGCCAGCAGCGCCGACAGGGGAAATCAGCCCCAGCATTTT CASSADRGNQPQHF
TRBJ2-5 . TRBV12-5 TRBD1 TGTGCTAGTGGTTTAGGGCAGGGGGCAATTGCTCAAGAGACCCAGTACTTC CASGLGQGAIAQETQYF